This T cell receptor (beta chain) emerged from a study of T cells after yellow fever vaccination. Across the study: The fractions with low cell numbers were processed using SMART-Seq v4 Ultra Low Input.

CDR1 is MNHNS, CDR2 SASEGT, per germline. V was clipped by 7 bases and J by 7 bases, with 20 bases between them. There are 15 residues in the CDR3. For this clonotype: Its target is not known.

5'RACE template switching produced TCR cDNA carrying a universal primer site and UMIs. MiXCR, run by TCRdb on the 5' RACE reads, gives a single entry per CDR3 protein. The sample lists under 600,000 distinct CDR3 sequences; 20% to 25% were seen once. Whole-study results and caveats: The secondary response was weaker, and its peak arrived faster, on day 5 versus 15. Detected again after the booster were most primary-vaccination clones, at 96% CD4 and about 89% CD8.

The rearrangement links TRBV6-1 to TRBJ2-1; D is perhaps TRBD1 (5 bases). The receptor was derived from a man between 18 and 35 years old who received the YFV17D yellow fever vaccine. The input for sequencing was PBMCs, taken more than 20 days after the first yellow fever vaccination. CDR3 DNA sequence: TGTGCCAGCACGCAGGGTCGATTCACTCGTAATGAGCAGTTCTTC. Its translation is CASTQGRFTRNEQFF.